This T cell receptor beta chain was sequenced for a study of blood T cells in healthy people across ages. General study points: Strongly correlated with naive T cell percentage was TCR beta diversity.

Primers used in a second PCR of roughly 7 to 12 cycles were a sample-barcoded 5' primer and a J-beta primer mix. TCRdb reprocessed the 5' RACE reads with MiXCR, giving one entry per CDR3 protein. The sample shows around 1,000,000 distinct CDR3 sequences, less than 25% of them seen only once. Turning to this clonotype: Its specificity is not known.

Germline trimming cut 4 bases from V and 11 bases from J; bases unmatched to any gene: 6. The germline gives CDR1 SEHNR, CDR2 FQNEAQ (reference sequence). This CDR3 has 13 amino acids. A further study also used this sample, focusing on T cells of mothers and their children.

The material sequenced was blood. This rearrangement joins TRBV7-9 to TRBJ2-5; TRBD2 matches 11 bases. The receptor was derived from a girl under 10 years old in good health. Here the CDR3 DNA reads TGTGCCAGCAGCTCCGGGACTAGCGGATATCAGTACTTC. Translation: CASSSGTSGYQYF.